Below are 28 T cell receptor beta chains sequenced from a single sample in a study of T-cell memory formation after mild COVID-19. MiXCR, applied by TCRdb to the 5' RACE reads, yields one record per CDR3 protein. The sample holds around 99,000 distinct CDR3 sequences, approximately 14% seen once. Sequenced material: PBMCs or a T cell subset sorted from them (not recorded which). The receptor set was obtained from a man between 18 and 29 years old who had mild COVID-19 (a few samples of this study predate the infection). Cell type and time point are not known.

This clonotype was picked up many times. The chain couples TRBV25-1 to TRBJ2-7; the D is unclear. Trimming took 0 bases from V and 3 from J, leaving 3 bases between them. From germline, CDR1 is MGHDK and CDR2 SYGVNS. This CDR3 region has 12 residues. DNA for the CDR3: TGTGCCAGCAGTGAATATAACTACGAGCAGTACTTC. Amino acids: CASSEYNYEQYF.

This clonotype was found a few times. The rearrangement joins TRBV5-4 to TRBJ1-1, with D possibly being TRBD1 (6 bases). This CDR3 spans 15 amino acids. The V and J ends lost 8 bases and 1 base respectively, with 18 bases between them. The V gene's germline CDR1 is SGHNT and CDR2 YYREEE (reference sequence). In DNA, the CDR3 is TGTGCCAGGCGCATAGGGGGACAAAAGAACACTGAAGCTTTCTTT. Translated, it gives CARRIGGQKNTEAFF. The full variable domain, its missing parts supplied by reference TRBV5-4 and TRBJ1-1, is ETGVTQSPTHLIKTRGQQVTLRCSSQSGHNTVSWYQQALGQGPQFIFQYYREEENGRGNFPPRFSGLQFPNYSSELNVNALELDDSALYLCARRIGGQKNTEAFFGQGTRLTVV.

This clonotype was seen only once. The chain is built from TRBV5-6 and TRBJ1-5, with D possibly matching TRBD1 (6 bases). Trimming took off 2 bases at V and 7 bases at J, with 10 bases between the two ends. CDR1 and CDR2 (germline): SGHDT, YYEEEE. This CDR3 is built from 13 residues. CDR3 bases: TGTGCCAGCAGCTTCTGGGGGCAACAGCCCCAGCATTTT. Its protein product is CASSFWGQQPQHF.

This chain joins TRBV5-5 and TRBJ2-7; D is perhaps TRBD1 (6 bases). This CDR3 has 17 residues. Trimming shortened V by 3 bases and J by 3 bases, and 22 bases separated the two germline ends. Germline V CDR1 and CDR2: SGHKS, YYEKEE (reference sequence). In DNA form, the CDR3 reads TGTGCCAGCAGCTCACCGGGGTCAGGGGCGGACGACTACGAGCAGTACGTC. It encodes CASSSPGSGADDYEQYV.

The chain joins TRBV4-3 to TRBJ1-2, with D uncertain. CDR3 length: 14 amino acids. Germline-derived CDR1 and CDR2 are LGHNA and YSLEER. V was shortened by 2 bases and J by 8 bases, with 15 bases between the two germline ends. This CDR3 reads CASSQTERTGGYTF. The DNA of the CDR3 is TGCGCCAGCAGCCAAACAGAGAGAACCGGCGGCTACACCTTC.

The chain has TRBV7-2 and TRBJ2-5; 7 bases line up with TRBD2. The J segment lost 7 bases and the V segment lost 5 bases, leaving 13 bases of the junction unmatched. Germline V lookup: CDR1 SGHTA, CDR2 FQGNSA. The CDR3 is 15 amino acids. This CDR3 is CASSPGGGGGRTQYF. The CDR3 DNA is TGTGCCAGCAGCCCCGGCGGTGGGGGGGGACGGACCCAGTACTTC.

This clonotype was seen many times. The genes are TRBV12-3 or TRBV12-4 and TRBJ2-5; D is possibly TRBD1 or TRBD2 (5 bases each). CDR3 length: 14 residues. The V end lost 8 bases, the J end lost 0 bases, and 13 bases lay between the germline ends. The CDR3 loop is CASAKRGNQETQYF. The DNA for the CDR3 is TGTGCCAGCGCTAAGAGGGGCAACCAAGAGACCCAGTACTTC.

The J gene is TRBJ2-2, the V gene TRBV6-2 or TRBV6-3; D is uncertain. V dropped 4 bases and J dropped 5 bases, with 2 bases sitting between them. The CDR3 sequence is 11 residues long. Germline V CDR1 and CDR2: MNHEY, SVGEGT. CDR3 loop: CASSWTGELFF. The CDR3 coding sequence is TGTGCCAGCAGTTGGACCGGGGAGCTGTTTTTT.

The chain has TRBV6-6 and TRBJ2-7, with D possibly TRBD1 on 6 matching bases. Germline CDR1 and CDR2: MNHNY and SVGAGI (reference sequence). V lost 5 bases and J lost 7, with 9 bases in between. The CDR3 spans 11 residues. The CDR3 is CASSPGTEQYV. CDR3 nucleotides: TGTGCCAGCAGTCCCGGGACAGAGCAGTACGTC.

This clonotype was counted a few times. This CDR3 is CASSSGGYNSPLHF. CDR3 sequence (DNA): TGTGCCAGCAGTTCAGGGGGTTATAATTCACCCCTCCACTTT. The chain employs TRBV9 and TRBJ1-6, with TRBD1 matching over 7 bases. Germline V gene data show CDR1 as SGDLS and CDR2 as YYNGEE. J gave up 4 bases and V 5 bases, and 3 bases lay outside the gene matches. There are 14 residues in the CDR3.

The table lists this clonotype with a few counts. The CDR3 region has the DNA TGCAGCGTTGAAGACCGACAGGCGGAAGGCTATGGCTACACCTTC. The encoded protein is CSVEDRQAEGYGYTF. The chain recombines TRBV29-1 with TRBJ1-2, with a tentative D call TRBD1 (6 bases). CDR3 length: 15 residues. V was shortened by 0 bases and J by 4 bases, with 15 bases between the two germline ends. Germline values: CDR1 SQVTM, CDR2 ANQGSEA.

The J gene is TRBJ2-5, the V gene TRBV9; the match to TRBD2 covers 8 bases. V shed 4 bases, J shed 7 bases, and the junction held 9 bases outside the gene matches. The V gene's germline CDR1 is SGDLS and CDR2 YYNGEE. This CDR3 spans 14 amino acids. CDR3 in DNA: TGTGCCAGCAGCCCGGGGGGGACATGGGGGACCCAGTACTTC. It specifies CASSPGGTWGTQYF.

The rearrangement joins TRBV7-6 to TRBJ2-1; D is perhaps TRBD1 or TRBD2 (5 bases each). V dropped 8 bases and J dropped 7 bases, with 9 bases sitting between them. Per the germline V gene, CDR1 is SGHVS and CDR2 is FNYEAQ. The CDR3 consists of 11 residues. CDR3 protein: CASRDGNEQFF. The CDR3 coding sequence is TGTGCCAGCCGGGACGGGAATGAGCAGTTCTTC.

This chain uses TRBV7-9 with TRBJ2-5, with unresolved D. Germline values: CDR1 SEHNR, CDR2 FQNEAQ (reference sequence). Trimming took off 1 base at V and 4 bases at J, with 10 bases between the two ends. This CDR3 contains 14 residues. The CDR3 nucleotides read TGTGCCAGCAGCTTAGTGACTCTCCGAGAGACCCAGTACTTC. Translation gives CASSLVTLRETQYF.

This clonotype was detected only a few times. The chain combines TRBV7-9 with TRBJ2-4; 7 positions agree with TRBD2. V gave up 5 bases and J gave up 7 bases; unmatched junction bases: 14. The CDR3 is made up of 16 amino acids. The germline V gene encodes CDR1 SEHNR and CDR2 FQNEAQ (reference sequence). For the CDR3, the DNA is TGTGCCAGCAGCCCGCCGCGGGGGACGCGGGGGAACATTCAGTACTTC. Its protein product is CASSPPRGTRGNIQYF.

This clonotype occurred a few times. J is TRBJ1-1 and V is TRBV14; D remains ambiguous. Germline V lookup: CDR1 SGHDN, CDR2 FVKESK. Trimming took off 5 bases at V and 3 bases at J, with 7 bases between the two ends. The CDR3 sequence is 12 residues long. In DNA, the CDR3 is TGTGCCAGCAGCGAGGGATACACTGAAGCTTTCTTT. Translation: CASSEGYTEAFF.

This clonotype was seen repeatedly, ten times or more. The chain combines TRBV27 with TRBJ2-7; tentatively, D is TRBD2 (5 bases). CDR1 and CDR2 from the germline V gene are MNHEY and SMNVEV (reference sequence). CDR3 size: 16 residues. V lost 6 bases and J lost 0, with 18 bases in between. The CDR3: CASSRGPRASSYEQYV. As DNA, the CDR3 is TGTGCCAGCAGCCGAGGACCGAGGGCGAGCTCCTACGAGCAGTACGTC.

This clonotype was detected a few times. V and J are TRBV6-5 and TRBJ2-3; 10 nucleotides align to TRBD2. The germline CDR1 and CDR2 sequences are MNHEY and SVGAGI. The ends lost 2 bases at V and 5 bases at J; junction bases unmatched: 4. This CDR3 is built from 15 residues. The CDR3 reads CASSYASGGGDTQYF. DNA of the CDR3: TGTGCCAGCAGTTACGCTAGCGGGGGAGGAGATACGCAGTATTTT.

The chain combines TRBV3-1 with TRBJ1-1; D not certain. The germline V and J ends were trimmed by 4 bases and 4 bases, with 13 bases remaining between them. Germline assignment: CDR1 LGHDT and CDR2 YNNKEL (reference sequence). The CDR3 runs 14 residues. CDR3 residues: CASSPRRLSTEAFF. DNA of the CDR3: TGTGCCAGCAGCCCTCGGAGGCTGAGCACTGAAGCTTTCTTT.

This clonotype was counted a few times. V usage is TRBV12-3 or TRBV12-4 and J usage is TRBJ2-5; maybe TRBD2 (6 bases). The CDR3 runs to 14 residues. With 1 base removed from V and 1 base from J, the gap between germline ends came to 7 bases. Here the CDR3 DNA reads TGTGCCAGCAGTTTAGGAGCGGGCCAAGAGACCCAGTACTTC. Protein product: CASSLGAGQETQYF.

This clonotype was detected only a few times. The chain uses TRBV14 and TRBJ2-1, with D possibly called TRBD1 or TRBD2 (5 bases each). This CDR3 spans 15 amino acids. Trimming took off 6 bases at V and 3 bases at J, with 15 bases between the two ends. Germline V gene lookup returns CDR1 SGHDN and CDR2 FVKESK. This chain's CDR3 is CASSNVGDVYNEQFF. CDR3 nucleotides: TGTGCCAGCAGTAATGTCGGGGACGTCTACAATGAGCAGTTCTTC.

The chain links TRBV7-9 to TRBJ2-5, with TRBD2 matching 8 bases. The V gene end was trimmed by 8 bases and the J gene end by 0 bases; junction bases not matched to a gene: 23. This CDR3 spans 20 amino acids. Germline V gene data show CDR1 as SEHNR and CDR2 as FQNEAQ (reference sequence). CDR3 in amino acids: CASPWPLIAGTSLYQETQYF. The DNA for the CDR3 is TGTGCCAGCCCGTGGCCTCTCATAGCGGGGACATCGTTGTACCAAGAGACCCAGTACTTC.

This clonotype has a handful of counts. The chain combines TRBV5-8 with TRBJ2-5; D possibly matches TRBD1 or TRBD2 (6 bases each). This CDR3 contains 14 residues. Trimming cost V 6 bases and J 4 bases, with 16 bases left between them. Per the germline V gene, CDR1 is SGHTS and CDR2 is YDEGEE. The CDR3, as DNA: TGTGCCAGCACCGAGTACGGGGGCGGAGAGACCCAGTACTTC. Its protein is CASTEYGGGETQYF.

The chain combines TRBV4-1 with TRBJ2-3; 7 bases line up with TRBD1. This CDR3 has 15 amino acids. The V gene's germline CDR1 is MGHRA and CDR2 YSYEKL. V lost 4 bases to trimming and J lost 4 bases; unmatched junction nucleotides: 8. CDR3 sequence (DNA): TGCGCCAGCAGCCTCCCTCCCCAGGGGGCAGATACGCAGTATTTT. Translated, it gives CASSLPPQGADTQYF.

This rearrangement joins TRBV6-2 or TRBV6-3 to TRBJ1-1; D call uncertain. Germline V gene lookup returns CDR1 MNHEY and CDR2 SVGEGT. The CDR3 is 13 amino acids. V gave up 6 bases and J gave up 1 base, with 9 bases separating them. CDR3 nucleotide sequence: TGTGCCAGCAGCTACCAGGAGAACACTGAAGCTTTCTTT. It encodes CASSYQENTEAFF.

This clonotype turned up a few times. This chain joins TRBV7-9 and TRBJ1-1; the D gene is possibly TRBD1 (6 bases). In germline, CDR1 is SEHNR, CDR2 FQNEAQ (reference sequence). The CDR3 loop spans 15 amino acids. V was shortened by 1 base and J by 1 base, with 10 bases between the two germline ends. The CDR3 sequence is CASSLGTAKNTEAFF. CDR3 bases: TGTGCCAGCAGCTTAGGGACAGCAAAGAACACTGAAGCTTTCTTT.

This clonotype was detected ten times or more. V gene TRBV7-2 combines with J gene TRBJ2-7; no clear D. The CDR3 loop spans 11 amino acids. Germline CDR1 reads SGHTA; CDR2 reads FQGNSA. The germline V and J ends were trimmed by 3 bases and 1 base, with 1 base remaining between them. The DNA for the CDR3 is TGTGCCAGCAGCTTTTCCTACGAGCAGTACTTC. Protein: CASSFSYEQYF.

V and J are TRBV5-1 and TRBJ2-3; a possible D gene is TRBD1 (6 bases). CDR1 is SGHRS and CDR2 is YFSETQ in the germline V gene. The CDR3 runs to 14 residues. V lost 4 bases and J lost 7, with 16 bases in between. CDR3 amino acids: CASSLRQESNTQYF. The CDR3 coding sequence is TGCGCCAGCAGCCTTAGACAGGAAAGTAATACGCAGTATTTT.